This TCR beta chain was obtained from a study of shared clonotypes between healthy human individuals. Study-level background: CD8 memory received one plate per donor, CD8 naive two, CD4 memory three and CD4 naive three.

TCRdb keeps only in-frame clones here, not all; method: immunoSEQ multiplex PCR. The sample has approximately 2.4 million clones; approximately 95% are singletons. Germline values: CDR1 MGHRA, CDR2 YSYEKL. Deletions cut 4 bases from V and 1 base from J, with 16 bases between. The CDR3 runs 16 residues. The chain joins TRBV4-1 to TRBJ1-1; tentatively, D is TRBD1 (6 bases). The sequenced material came from naive CD4+ T cells sorted from blood. The subset here: CD45RA+ positively selected. The receptor was derived from a man aged 18 to 29 in good health. The CDR3 DNA is TGCGCCAGCAGCCCCCCCAGGGGCCCTAAGAACACTGAAGCTTTCTTT. Protein product: CASSPPRGPKNTEAFF.